This T cell receptor beta chain was obtained from a study of graft-versus-host responses after intestinal transplantation. V lost 4 bases, J lost 1 base, and 14 bases lay in between. CDR3 size: 16 residues. CDR1 and CDR2 from the germline V gene are MRHNA and SNTAGT. The study, taken as a whole, reports: In recipient marrow, GvH clones were found, and some appeared first in ileum or blood. Subjects displaying graft-donor T cell macrochimerism possessed elevated graft-versus-host to host-versus-graft clonal ratios inside allografts.

Profiling relied on immunoSEQ multiplex PCR, and the TCRdb table lists in-frame clones only, not all of them. The repertoire holds around 97,000 clones, with roughly 89% as singletons. Of note for this clone: Its antigen remains unidentified.

The material was unstimulated CD4+ T cells sorted from spleen or lymph node cells, obtained before transplant. The chain employs TRBV6-4 and TRBJ1-5, with TRBD1 as a possible D gene (6 bases). The sequence derives from a human donor who was the organ donor for an intestinal transplant. CDR3 in amino acids: CASSVAVGQSNQPQHF. CDR3 DNA: TGTGCCAGCAGTGTCGCGGTAGGACAGAGCAATCAGCCCCAGCATTTT.